This TCR beta chain was sequenced for a study of shared clonotypes between healthy human individuals. The CDR3 loop spans 15 amino acids. Trimming took 7 bases from V and 4 from J, leaving 19 bases between them. The V gene's germline CDR1 is MNHEY and CDR2 SVGAGI. Deep-level running was used for the assay. The table came from immunoSEQ multiplex PCR; TCRdb's copy has only in-frame clones and leaves some out. This sample yields 650,000 to 700,000 clones, of which 80% to 95% are seen a single time; 34% belongs to the top ten. The chain has TRBV6-5 and TRBJ2-5; unclear D gene. Sequencing input: memory CD8+ T cells from PBMCs. Subset: CD45RO+ cells pooled with CCR7-negative TemRA cells. This TCR came from a man between 18 and 29 years old in good health. Some clones in this sample may be carry-over from other donors' samples. CDR3 nucleotides: TGTGCCAGCACCCCGCGCAGCGTGAACTTAGAGACCCAGTACTTC. Translating it yields CASTPRSVNLETQYF.